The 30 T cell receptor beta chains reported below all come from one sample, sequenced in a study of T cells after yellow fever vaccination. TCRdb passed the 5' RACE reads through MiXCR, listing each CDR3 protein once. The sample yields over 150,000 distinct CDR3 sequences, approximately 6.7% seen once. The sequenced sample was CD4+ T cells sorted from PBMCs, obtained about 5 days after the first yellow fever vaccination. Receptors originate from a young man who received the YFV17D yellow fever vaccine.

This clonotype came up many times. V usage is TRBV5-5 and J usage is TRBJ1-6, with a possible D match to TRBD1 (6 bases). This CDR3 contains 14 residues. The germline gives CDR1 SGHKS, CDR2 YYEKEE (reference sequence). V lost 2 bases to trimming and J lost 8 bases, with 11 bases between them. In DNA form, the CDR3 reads TGTGCCAGCAGCTTAGCACAGGGTGATTCACCCCTCCACTTT. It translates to CASSLAQGDSPLHF. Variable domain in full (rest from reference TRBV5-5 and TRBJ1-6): DAGVTQSPTHLIKTRGQQVTLRCSPISGHKSVSWYQQVLGQGPQFIFQYYEKEERGRGNFPDRFSARQFPNYSSELNVNALLLGDSALYLCASSLAQGDSPLHFGNGTRLTVT.

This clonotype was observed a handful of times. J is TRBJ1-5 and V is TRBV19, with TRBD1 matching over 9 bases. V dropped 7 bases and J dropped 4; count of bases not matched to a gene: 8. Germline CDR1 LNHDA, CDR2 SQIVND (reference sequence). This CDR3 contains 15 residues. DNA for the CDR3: TGTGCCAGTAACGTTCTAGGGACAGGGAATCAGCCCCAGCATTTT. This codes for CASNVLGTGNQPQHF.

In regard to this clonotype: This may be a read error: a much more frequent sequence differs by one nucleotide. CDR3 sequence: CASSQGARGVGQPKHF. DNA for the CDR3: TGTGCCAGCAGCCAAGGGGCCAGGGGTGTGGGTCAGCCCAAGCATTTT. J is TRBJ1-5 and V is TRBV3-1, with a weak D call TRBD1 (6 bases). Germline loops: CDR1 LGHDT, CDR2 YNNKEL (reference sequence). CDR3 size: 16 residues.

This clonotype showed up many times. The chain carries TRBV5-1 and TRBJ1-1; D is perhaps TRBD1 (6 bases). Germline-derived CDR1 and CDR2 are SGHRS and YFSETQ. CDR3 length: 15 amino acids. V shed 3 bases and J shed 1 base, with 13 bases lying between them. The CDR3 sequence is CASSWGGGANTEAFF. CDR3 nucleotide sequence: TGCGCCAGCAGCTGGGGGGGCGGTGCGAACACTGAAGCTTTCTTT.

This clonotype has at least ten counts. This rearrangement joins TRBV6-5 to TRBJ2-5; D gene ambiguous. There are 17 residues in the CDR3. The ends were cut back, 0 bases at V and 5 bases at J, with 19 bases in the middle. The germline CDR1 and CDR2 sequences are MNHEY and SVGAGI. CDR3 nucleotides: TGTGCCAGCAGTTACTCGGGGAAGGGCCAGATAAGGGAGACCCAGTACTTC. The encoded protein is CASSYSGKGQIRETQYF.

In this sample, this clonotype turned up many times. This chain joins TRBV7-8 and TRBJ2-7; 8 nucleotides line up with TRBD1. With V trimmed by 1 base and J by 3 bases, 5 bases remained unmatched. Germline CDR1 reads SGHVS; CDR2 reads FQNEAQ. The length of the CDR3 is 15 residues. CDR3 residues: CASSLVTGGNYEQYV. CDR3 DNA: TGTGCCAGCAGCTTAGTAACAGGGGGGAACTACGAGCAGTACGTC.

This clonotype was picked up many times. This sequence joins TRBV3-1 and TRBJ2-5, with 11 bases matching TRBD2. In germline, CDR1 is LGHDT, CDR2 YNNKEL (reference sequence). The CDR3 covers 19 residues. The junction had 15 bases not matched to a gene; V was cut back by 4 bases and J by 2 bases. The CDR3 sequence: CASSLGGWTSGREQETQYF. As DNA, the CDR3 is TGTGCCAGCAGCCTTGGCGGGTGGACTAGCGGGCGTGAACAAGAGACCCAGTACTTC.

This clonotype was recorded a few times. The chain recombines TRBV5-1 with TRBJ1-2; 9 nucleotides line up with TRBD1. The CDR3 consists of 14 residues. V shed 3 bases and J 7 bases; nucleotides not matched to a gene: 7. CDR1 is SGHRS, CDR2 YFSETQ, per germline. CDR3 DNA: TGCGCCAGCAGCTCGGACAGGGGAGCAGGTGGCTACACCTTC. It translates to CASSSDRGAGGYTF. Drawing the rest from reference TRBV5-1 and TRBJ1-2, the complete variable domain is KAGVTQTPRYLIKTRGQQVTLSCSPISGHRSVSWYQQTPGQGLQFLFEYFSETQRNKGNFPGRFSGRQFSNSRSEMNVSTLELGDSALYLCASSSDRGAGGYTFGSGTRLTVV.

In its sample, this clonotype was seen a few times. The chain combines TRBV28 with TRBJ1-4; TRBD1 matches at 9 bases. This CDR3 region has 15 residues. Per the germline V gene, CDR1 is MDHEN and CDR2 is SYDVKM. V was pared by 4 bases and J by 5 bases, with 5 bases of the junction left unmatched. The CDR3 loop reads CASSSLTGGNEKLFF. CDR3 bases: TGTGCCAGCAGTTCCCTGACAGGGGGAAATGAAAAACTGTTTTTT.

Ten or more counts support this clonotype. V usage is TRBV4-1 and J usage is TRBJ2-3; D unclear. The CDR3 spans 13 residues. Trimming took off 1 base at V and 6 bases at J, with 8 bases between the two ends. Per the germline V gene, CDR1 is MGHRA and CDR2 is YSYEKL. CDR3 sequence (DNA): TGCGCCAGCAGCCAAGTACCCAGGGATACGCAGTATTTT. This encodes CASSQVPRDTQYF.

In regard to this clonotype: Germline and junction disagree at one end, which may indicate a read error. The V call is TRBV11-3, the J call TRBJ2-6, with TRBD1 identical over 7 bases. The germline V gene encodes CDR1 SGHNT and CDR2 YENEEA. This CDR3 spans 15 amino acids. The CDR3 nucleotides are TGTGCCAGCAGCCCCGGGACAGCTGGGGCCAAAGTCCTGACTTTC. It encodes CASSPGTAGAKVLTF.

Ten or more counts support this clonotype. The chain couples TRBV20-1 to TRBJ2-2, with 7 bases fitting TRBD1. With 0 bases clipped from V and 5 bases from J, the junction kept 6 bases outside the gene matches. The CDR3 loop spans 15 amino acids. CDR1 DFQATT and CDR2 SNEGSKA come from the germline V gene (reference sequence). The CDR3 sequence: CSARDFSRGTGELFF. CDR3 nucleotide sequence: TGCAGTGCTAGAGATTTCTCCAGGGGGACCGGGGAGCTGTTTTTT.

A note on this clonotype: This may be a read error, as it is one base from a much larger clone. DNA of the CDR3: TGTGCCAGCAGCCGTGGGACATTCCACGAGACCCAGTACTTC. Amino acid sequence: CASSRGTFHETQYF. V usage is TRBV7-2 and J usage is TRBJ2-5; D is possibly TRBD1 (6 bases). V lost 5 bases and J lost 5, with 15 bases in between. The CDR3 covers 14 residues. Germline loops: CDR1 SGHTA, CDR2 FQGNSA.

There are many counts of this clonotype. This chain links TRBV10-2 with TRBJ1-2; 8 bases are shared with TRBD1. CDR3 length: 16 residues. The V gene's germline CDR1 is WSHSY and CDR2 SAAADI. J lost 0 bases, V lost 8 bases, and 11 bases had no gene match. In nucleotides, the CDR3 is TGCGCCAGCTCCTACGGGACAGGCCGAGCTAACTATGGCTACACCTTC. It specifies CASSYGTGRANYGYTF.

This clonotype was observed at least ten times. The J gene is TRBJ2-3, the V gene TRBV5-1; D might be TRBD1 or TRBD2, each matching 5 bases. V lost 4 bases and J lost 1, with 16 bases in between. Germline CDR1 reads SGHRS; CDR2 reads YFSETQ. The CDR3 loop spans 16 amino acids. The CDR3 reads CASSPLLRGGTDTQYF. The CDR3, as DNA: TGCGCCAGCAGCCCCCTACTACGAGGGGGCACAGATACGCAGTATTTT.

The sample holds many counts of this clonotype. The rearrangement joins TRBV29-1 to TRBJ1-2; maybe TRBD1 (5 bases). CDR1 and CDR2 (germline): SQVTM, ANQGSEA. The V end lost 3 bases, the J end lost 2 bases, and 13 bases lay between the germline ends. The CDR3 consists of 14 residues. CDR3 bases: TGCAGCGTTGAGTGGATTGGGGGAAACTATGGCTACACCTTC. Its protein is CSVEWIGGNYGYTF.

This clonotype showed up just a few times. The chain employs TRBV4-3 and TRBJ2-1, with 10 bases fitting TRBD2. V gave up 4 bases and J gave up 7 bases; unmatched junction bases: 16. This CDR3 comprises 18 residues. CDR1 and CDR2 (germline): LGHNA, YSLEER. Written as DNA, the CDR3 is TGCGCCAGCAGCCTGCGCGTATATAGCGGGGGGTCTAATAATGAGCAGTTCTTC. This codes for CASSLRVYSGGSNNEQFF.

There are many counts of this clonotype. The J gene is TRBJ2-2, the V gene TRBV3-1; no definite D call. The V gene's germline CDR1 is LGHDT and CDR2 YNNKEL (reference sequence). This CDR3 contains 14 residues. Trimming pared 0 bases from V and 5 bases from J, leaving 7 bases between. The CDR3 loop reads CASSQDWVTGELFF. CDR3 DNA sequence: TGTGCCAGCAGCCAAGATTGGGTTACCGGGGAGCTGTTTTTT.

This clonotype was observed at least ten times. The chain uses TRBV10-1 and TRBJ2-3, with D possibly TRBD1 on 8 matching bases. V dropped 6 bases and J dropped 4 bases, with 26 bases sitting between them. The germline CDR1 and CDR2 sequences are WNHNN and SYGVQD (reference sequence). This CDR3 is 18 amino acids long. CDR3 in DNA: TGCGCCAGCAGCCACGGGACAGGCGAAGCGGGGCAAGCAGATACGCAGTATTTT. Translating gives CASSHGTGEAGQADTQYF.

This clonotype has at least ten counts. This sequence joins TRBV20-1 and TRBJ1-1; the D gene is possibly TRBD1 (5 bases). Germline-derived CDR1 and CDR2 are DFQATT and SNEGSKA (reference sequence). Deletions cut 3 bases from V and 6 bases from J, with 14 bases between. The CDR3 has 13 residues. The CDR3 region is CSARMGQGPEAFF. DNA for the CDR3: TGCAGTGCTAGGATGGGGCAGGGCCCTGAAGCTTTCTTT.

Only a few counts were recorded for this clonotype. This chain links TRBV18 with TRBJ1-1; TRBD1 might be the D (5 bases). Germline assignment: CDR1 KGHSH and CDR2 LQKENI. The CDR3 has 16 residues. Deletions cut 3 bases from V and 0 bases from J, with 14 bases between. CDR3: CASSPAAGRMNTEAFF. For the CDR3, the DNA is TGTGCCAGCTCACCTGCCGCGGGACGGATGAACACTGAAGCTTTCTTT.

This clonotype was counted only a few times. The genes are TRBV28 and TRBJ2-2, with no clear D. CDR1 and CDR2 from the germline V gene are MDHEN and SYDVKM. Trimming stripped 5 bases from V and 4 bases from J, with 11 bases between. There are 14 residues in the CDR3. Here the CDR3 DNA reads TGTGCCAGCAGTCCGGGTTCTTCCACCGGGGAGCTGTTTTTT. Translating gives CASSPGSSTGELFF.

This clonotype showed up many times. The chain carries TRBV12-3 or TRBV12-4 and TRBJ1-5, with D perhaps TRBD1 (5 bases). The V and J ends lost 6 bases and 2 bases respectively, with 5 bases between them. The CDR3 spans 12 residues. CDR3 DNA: TGTGCCAGCAGCAGGGGCAATCAGCCCCAGCATTTT. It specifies CASSRGNQPQHF.

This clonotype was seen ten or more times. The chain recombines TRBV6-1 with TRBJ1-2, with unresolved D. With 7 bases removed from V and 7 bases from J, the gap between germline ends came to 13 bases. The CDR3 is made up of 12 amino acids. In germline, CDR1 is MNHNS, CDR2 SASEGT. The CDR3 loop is CASNGVLGGYTF. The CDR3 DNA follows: TGTGCCAGCAATGGGGTATTGGGTGGCTACACCTTC.

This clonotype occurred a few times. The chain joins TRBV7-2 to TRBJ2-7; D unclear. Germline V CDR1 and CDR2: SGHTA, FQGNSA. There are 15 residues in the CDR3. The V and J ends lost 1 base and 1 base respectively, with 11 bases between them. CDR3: CASSLVEYSSYEQYF. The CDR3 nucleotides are TGTGCCAGCAGCTTAGTCGAGTACAGTTCCTACGAGCAGTACTTC.

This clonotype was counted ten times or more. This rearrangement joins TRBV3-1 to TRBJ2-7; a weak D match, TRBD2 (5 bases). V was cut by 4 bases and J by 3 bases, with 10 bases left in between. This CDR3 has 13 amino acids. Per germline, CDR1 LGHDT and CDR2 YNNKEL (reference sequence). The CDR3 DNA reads TGTGCCAGCAGCCGAAGCGGATACTACGAGCAGTACTTC. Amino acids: CASSRSGYYEQYF.

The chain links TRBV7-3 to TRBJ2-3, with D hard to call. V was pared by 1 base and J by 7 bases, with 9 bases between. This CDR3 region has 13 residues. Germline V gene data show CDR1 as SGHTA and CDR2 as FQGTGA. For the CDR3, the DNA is TGTGCCAGCAGCTTAAACGACGGAAATACGCAGTATTTT. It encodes CASSLNDGNTQYF.

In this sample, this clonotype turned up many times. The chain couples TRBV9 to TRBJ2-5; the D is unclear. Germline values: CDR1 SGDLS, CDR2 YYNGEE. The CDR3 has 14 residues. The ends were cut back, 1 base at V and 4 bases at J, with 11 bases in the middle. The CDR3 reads CASSVQIQGETQYF. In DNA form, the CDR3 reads TGTGCCAGCAGCGTACAGATCCAAGGAGAGACCCAGTACTTC.

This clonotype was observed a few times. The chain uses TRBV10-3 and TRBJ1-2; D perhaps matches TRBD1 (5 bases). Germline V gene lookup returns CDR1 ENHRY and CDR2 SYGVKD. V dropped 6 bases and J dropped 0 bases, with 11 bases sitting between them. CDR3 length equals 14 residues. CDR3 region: CAIRGTETNYGYTF. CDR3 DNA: TGTGCCATCAGGGGGACGGAAACTAACTATGGCTACACCTTC.

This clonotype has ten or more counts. For the CDR3, the DNA is TGTGCCAGCAGAGAAGCGGGGAACACGCAGTATTTT. As protein: CASREAGNTQYF. The chain is built from TRBV7-9 and TRBJ2-3; 7 bases agree with TRBD2. This CDR3 contains 12 residues. J was trimmed by 9 bases and V by 6 bases; bases with no gene match: 6. CDR1 is SEHNR, CDR2 FQNEAQ, per germline (reference sequence).